The text below deals with one TCR beta chain. Its specificity is unknown. CDR1 and CDR2 from the germline V gene are LNHNV and YYDKDF (reference sequence). The CDR3 length is 15 residues. Losses at the gene ends were 4 bases for V and 1 base for J; bases not matched to a gene: 4. These data come from a study of cytomegalovirus exposure and HLA in healthy donors. Overall study findings and caveats: Cytomegalovirus status was reportedly diagnosed by the classifier with high specificity and sensitivity.

With 60 Vbeta and 13 Jbeta primers, the PCR was carried out. Measured with immunoSEQ multiplex PCR; TCRdb has only the in-frame clones, and not every one. The sample holds roughly 180,000 clones; approximately 85% are singletons and the top ten take about 1.4%. The origin of this receptor is a girl between 5 and 17 years old in good health and CMV-seropositive. This rearrangement joins TRBV15 to TRBJ1-3; TRBD1 matches 7 bases. Sequencing was done on a sample of PBMCs. For the CDR3, the DNA is TGTGCCACCAGCAACGGGACAGCTTCTGGAAACACCATATATTTT. Amino acid sequence: CATSNGTASGNTIYF.